The text below deals with one T cell receptor (beta chain). The same CDR3 also results from other DNA sequences found in this sample. The data derive from a study of shared clonotypes between healthy human individuals. The donor cohort consisted entirely of Caucasian adults residing in Nashville, Tennessee. This was a deep-level run. Profiling relied on immunoSEQ multiplex PCR, and the TCRdb table lists in-frame clones only, not all of them. Of about 490,000 clones detected, 75% to 85% appear once; the ten largest clones hold over 10%. CDR1 is KGHSH and CDR2 is LQKENI in the germline V gene. This CDR3 spans 13 amino acids. Trimming removed 2 bases from V and 1 base from J, with 5 bases in between.

This chain links TRBV18 with TRBJ2-5; D uncertain. This TCR came from a woman between 40 and 55 years old in good health. Some clones in this sample may be carry-over from other donors' samples. Sequences were obtained from PBMCs. DNA for the CDR3: TGTGCCAGCTCACCAGCTAGCCAAGAGACCCAGTACTTC. This gives the protein CASSPASQETQYF.